Listed below are T cell receptor beta chains from one sample, sequenced in a study of CD8 T cells in Susac syndrome. A single record per CDR3 protein comes from TCRdb applying MiXCR to the immunoSEQ multiplex PCR reads. Of about 190,000 distinct CDR3 sequences detected, over 85% appear once; the ten largest clones hold around 0.096%. The sequenced sample was CD4+ T cells from PBMCs. Every receptor here comes from a human donor in good health. Both conserved end residues are part of each CDR3. The order of the fields is V gene, clone size, J gene, D gene, CDR3 DNA, CDR3 protein. A D gene is named only where the DNA matches it firmly. Some rows have no size entry. The others give once, few or many, or a class for an expanded clone.

TRBV5-1	once	TRBJ1-3	.	TGCGCCAGCAGCTTGGAGGGAAACGCTGAAAACACCATATATTTT	CASSLEGNAENTIYF
TRBV3-1	once	TRBJ2-5	.	TGTGCCAGCAGCCCCTCCTTTCGAGAGACCCAGTACTTC	CASSPSFRETQYF
TRBV20-1	.	TRBJ1-6	.	TGCAGTGCTAGACCGAGACAAGCTCTTAATTCACCCCTCCACTTT	CSARPRQALNSPLHF
TRBV27	.	TRBJ2-2	TRBD1	TGTGCCAGCAGTCTCTGGACAGGGACGGGCACCGGGGAGCTGTTTTTT	CASSLWTGTGTGELFF
TRBV27	.	TRBJ1-6	.	TGTGCCAGCAGTTTAGGTCAACGAGGGTCCGATTCACCCCTCCACTTT	CASSLGQRGSDSPLHF
TRBV5-8	once	TRBJ1-2	.	TGTGCCAGCAGCCCCCGACAGCCTCGAAACTATGGCTACACCTTC	CASSPRQPRNYGYTF
TRBV3-1	.	TRBJ2-2	TRBD2	TGTGCCAGCAGCCGCCTCACTAGCGGGGGGGCCGGGGAGCTGTTTTTT	CASSRLTSGGAGELFF
TRBV6-5	.	TRBJ1-3	TRBD1	TGTGCCAGCAGAGGGACAGAACTTTTTGGAAACACCATATATTTT	CASRGTELFGNTIYF
TRBV2	.	TRBJ1-3	TRBD1	TGTGCCAGCAGCCGGACAGGGGCCAACTCTGGAAACACCATATATTTT	CASSRTGANSGNTIYF
TRBV7-2	.	TRBJ2-2	.	TGTGCCAGCAGCTCTAGGACAGACTGGAGCACCGGGGAGCTGTTTTTT	CASSSRTDWSTGELFF
TRBV18	.	TRBJ2-3	TRBD2	TGTGCCAGCTCACTCAGACTAGCGGGGACGACAGATACGCAGTATTTT	CASSLRLAGTTDTQYF
TRBV3-1	.	TRBJ1-1	.	TGTGCCAGCAGCCAAGATCTTTCCGCTGAAGCTTTCTTT	CASSQDLSAEAFF
TRBV7-6	.	TRBJ2-3	.	TGTGCCAGCAGCGCCCAAGGGACTGAGGTAGCTACGCAGTATTTT	CASSAQGTEVATQYF
TRBV12-3/TRBV12-4	.	TRBJ2-7	.	TGTGCCAGCAGTTTCGTAGGGACCTACGAGCAGTACTTC	CASSFVGTYEQYF
TRBV27	.	TRBJ1-5	TRBD1	TGTGCCACCCGACAGGGGGCAGGAAGGGGCAATCAGCCCCAGCATTTT	CATRQGAGRGNQPQHF
TRBV7-2	.	TRBJ2-1	.	TGTGCCAGCAGCTTAAGGGGTGCAGGGGATGAGCAGTTCTTC	CASSLRGAGDEQFF
TRBV5-6	once	TRBJ2-3	.	TGTGCCAGCAGCCCAAGACAGAACATCAGGGGCGATACGCAGTATTTT	CASSPRQNIRGDTQYF
TRBV3-1	.	TRBJ2-3	TRBD2	TGTGCCAGCAGTCGCGGGGGGGCAGATACGCAGTATTTT	CASSRGGADTQYF
TRBV30	.	TRBJ1-1	.	TGTGCCTGGAGTGTACAAATTATAACAGGGACTGGGACTGAAGCTTTCTTT	CAWSVQIITGTGTEAFF
TRBV7-2	.	TRBJ2-1	.	TGTGCCAGCAGCTTAGGCGTGGATGAGCAGTTCTTC	CASSLGVDEQFF
TRBV6-5	.	TRBJ1-1	.	TGTGCCAGCAGCAAACGTGGCAACACTGAAGCTTTCTTT	CASSKRGNTEAFF
TRBV7-8	.	TRBJ2-3	.	TGTGCCAGCAGCTTACTAGCTAGAGGGCCGACTAGCACAGATACGCAGTATTTT	CASSLLARGPTSTDTQYF
TRBV20-1	.	TRBJ2-3	TRBD2	TGCAGTGCGCCCCCAAACGGGGGGGCGGGAGATACGCAGTATTTT	CSAPPNGGAGDTQYF
TRBV19	.	TRBJ2-5	.	TGTGCCAGTAAGCGCGGAGGTGCGGCGGGACAGCAAGAGACCCAGTACTTC	CASKRGGAAGQQETQYF
TRBV7-9	.	TRBJ1-5	TRBD1	TGTGCCAGCAGCGTAGGGGGACAGGGTGGCCACCGGCCCCAGCATTTT	CASSVGGQGGHRPQHF
TRBV7-2	.	TRBJ1-5	TRBD1	TGTGCCAGCAGCTCCCAGGGGGCAGGAGATCAGCCCCAGCATTTT	CASSSQGAGDQPQHF
TRBV7-3	.	TRBJ1-3	.	TGTGCCAGCAGCCCCGGGGGCCGGACTACTGGAAACACCATATATTTT	CASSPGGRTTGNTIYF
TRBV5-1	.	TRBJ2-7	.	TGCGCCAGCAGCTTGCAGGGAGCGAGTTCCTACGAGCAGTACTTC	CASSLQGASSYEQYF
TRBV6-5	few	TRBJ1-1	.	TGTGCCAGCAGTTACTCGCGGAACACTGAAGCTTTCTTT	CASSYSRNTEAFF
TRBV7-2	.	TRBJ1-6	TRBD1	TGTGCCAGCAGCTTAGGTGGACAGGGTATGGGCTCACCCCTCCACTTT	CASSLGGQGMGSPLHF
TRBV5-1	once	TRBJ1-4	TRBD1	TGCGCCAGCAGCCCGGACAGGGCAACTAATGAAAAACTGTTTTTT	CASSPDRATNEKLFF
TRBV6-1	.	TRBJ2-7	TRBD1	TGTGCCAGCAGAGAATTCGGACAGGCCTTCTACGAGCAGTACTTC	CASREFGQAFYEQYF
TRBV20-1	.	TRBJ2-5	.	TGCAGTGCTAGAGGGGGTTCCGAGACCCAGTACTTC	CSARGGSETQYF
TRBV6-5	.	TRBJ1-2	TRBD1	TGTGCCAGCAGTTACTCTGGACAGGGGTCCTATGGCTACACCTTC	CASSYSGQGSYGYTF
TRBV6-2/TRBV6-3	once	TRBJ2-7	.	TGTGCCAGCAGACAGGGTGCCTACGAGCAGTACTTC	CASRQGAYEQYF
TRBV2	.	TRBJ2-3	.	TGTGCCAGCAGAGCTAGCACAGATACGCAGTATTTT	CASRASTDTQYF
TRBV5-6	.	TRBJ2-2	.	TGTGCCAGCAGCCGACTTAACACCGGGGAGCTGTTTTTT	CASSRLNTGELFF
TRBV6-2/TRBV6-3	.	TRBJ1-2	.	TGTGCCAGCACCCGACGGCAGCTATATGGCTACACCTTC	CASTRRQLYGYTF
TRBV7-9	.	TRBJ1-5	.	TGTGCCAGCAGCGCTACGAGGTCCACCTGGGATTATGGCAATCAGCCCCAGCATTTT	CASSATRSTWDYGNQPQHF
TRBV5-6	once	TRBJ1-2	.	TGTGCCAGCAGCTTTGAGAATATGGGGGAAGGTTCGGATGGCTACACCTTC	CASSFENMGEGSDGYTF
TRBV19	.	TRBJ1-1	.	TGTGCCAGTAGTATAGGGCCCGGACGGGAGAACACTGAAGCTTTCTTT	CASSIGPGRENTEAFF
TRBV20-1	.	TRBJ2-1	.	TGCAGTGCTCCGGCGGTTGCCGGTGAGCAGTTCTTC	CSAPAVAGEQFF
TRBV5-1	.	TRBJ2-5	TRBD2	TGCGCCAGCAGCTTGGACCCCAACACTAGCGGGGGGCGACAATACCCATTGAACTTC	CASSLDPNTSGGRQYPLNF
TRBV4-2	.	TRBJ1-2	.	TGTGCCAGCAGCCAAGAGTTTAGGTCCCTCTCTGGCTACACCTTC	CASSQEFRSLSGYTF
TRBV12-3/TRBV12-4	.	TRBJ2-2	TRBD1	TGTGCCAGCAGCACAGGACAGGGGTTGAGCACCGGGGAGCTGTTTTTT	CASSTGQGLSTGELFF
TRBV7-8	.	TRBJ1-5	.	TGTGCCAGCAGCGCTCACAGGACTAGCAATCAGCCCCAGCATTTT	CASSAHRTSNQPQHF